This TCR beta chain is from a study of blood T cell repertoires in COVID-19. Study context: Italy, Spain and the United States were the sources of the convalescent and acute COVID-19 samples. T cells, B-cell-depleted T cells, or PBMCs provided the cDNA or gDNA that served as material.

The CDR3 sequence is 19 residues long. Per the germline V gene, CDR1 is LGHDT and CDR2 is YNNKEL (reference sequence). V gave up 3 bases and J gave up 4 bases; unmatched junction bases: 11. Original processing notes: Reference gene primer amplification gave nucleated cell count estimates. This table comes from immunoSEQ multiplex PCR, and its TCRdb copy is limited to in-frame clones, with some not included. V and J calls and clone size come straight from that table; D and trimming were deduced from the DNA. The sample contains 380,000 or so clones, about 89% of which appear only once. The sequence derives from a man between 35 and 55 years old with acute or convalescent COVID-19. The rearrangement uses TRBV3-1 (or the pseudogene TRBV3-2) and TRBJ2-3; TRBD2 matches at 15 bases. The sequencing input was peripheral blood. The CDR3 sequence is CASSQGLAGGQGIADTQYF. The DNA for the CDR3 is TGTGCCAGCAGCCAGGGACTAGCGGGAGGCCAAGGGATTGCAGATACGCAGTATTTT.